This section outlines one T cell receptor beta chain sequence together with its context. The data are from a study of blood T cell repertoires in COVID-19. Here immunoSEQ multiplex PCR was the method, and the copy in TCRdb shows in-frame clones only, minus some. The sample contains roughly 190,000 clones, 84% of which appear only once. The V and J ends lost 2 bases and 6 bases, in that order; junction bases with no gene match: 9. Germline CDR1 is ENHRY and CDR2 is SYGVKD. CDR3 length: 16 amino acids. This receptor was obtained from a woman under 40 who had recovered from COVID-19. The chain employs TRBV10-3 and TRBJ1-1, with TRBD1 identical over 10 bases. The material sequenced was PBMCs or T cells enriched from blood (not recorded which). CDR3 coding DNA: TGTGCCATCAGTGAGGGAGTTGGACAGGGGGGGGCTGAAGCTTTCTTT. Its translation: CAISEGVGQGGAEAFF.